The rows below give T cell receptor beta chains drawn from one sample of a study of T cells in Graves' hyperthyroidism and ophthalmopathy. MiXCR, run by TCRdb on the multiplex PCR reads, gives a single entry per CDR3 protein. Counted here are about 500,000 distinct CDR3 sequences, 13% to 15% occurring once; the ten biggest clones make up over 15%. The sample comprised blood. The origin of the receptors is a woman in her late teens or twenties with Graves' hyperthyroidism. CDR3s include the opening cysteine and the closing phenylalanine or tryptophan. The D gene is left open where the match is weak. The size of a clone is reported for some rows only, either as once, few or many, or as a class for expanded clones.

CDR3aa: CASSLARGVRTDTQYF; CDR3nt: TGTGCCAGCAGCTTAGCAAGGGGGGTCAGGACAGATACGCAGTATTTT; j_gene: TRBJ2-3; d_gene: -; v_gene: TRBV7-6; abundance: few
CDR3aa: CASRGQGTYGYTF; CDR3nt: TGTGCCAGCCGGGGACAGGGAACCTATGGCTACACCTTC; j_gene: TRBJ1-2; d_gene: TRBD1; v_gene: TRBV3-1; abundance: many
CDR3aa: CASSDMVAKNIQYF; CDR3nt: TGTGCCAGCAGCGATATGGTAGCCAAAAACATTCAGTACTTC; j_gene: TRBJ2-4; d_gene: -; v_gene: TRBV5-4; abundance: -
CDR3aa: CASSGAVMNTEAFF; CDR3nt: TGCGCCAGCAGTGGTGCAGTTATGAACACTGAAGCTTTCTTT; j_gene: TRBJ1-1; d_gene: -; v_gene: TRBV10-1; abundance: -
CDR3aa: CASTFFRATKANYGYTF; CDR3nt: TGTGCCAGTACCTTCTTTAGGGCCACAAAAGCTAACTATGGCTACACCTTC; j_gene: TRBJ1-2; d_gene: -; v_gene: TRBV19; abundance: many
CDR3aa: CASSLTVGTGGSYRAGYEQFF; CDR3nt: TGTGCCAGCAGCTTAACCGTTGGGACAGGGGGCTCCTATCGGGCGGGTTACGAGCAGTTCTTC; j_gene: TRBJ2-1; d_gene: TRBD1; v_gene: TRBV7-3; abundance: -
CDR3aa: CATSRGVGETQYF; CDR3nt: TGTGCCACCAGCCGTGGAGTCGGGGAGACCCAGTACTTC; j_gene: TRBJ2-5; d_gene: -; v_gene: TRBV15; abundance: many
CDR3aa: CASSPHFVAGETQYF; CDR3nt: TGTGCCAGCAGCCCCCATTTCGTAGCGGGAGAGACCCAGTACTTC; j_gene: TRBJ2-5; d_gene: TRBD2; v_gene: TRBV3-1; abundance: many
CDR3aa: CASSLDWVGQGHNEQFF; CDR3nt: TGTGCCAGCAGCTTAGATTGGGTGGGACAGGGCCACAATGAGCAGTTCTTC; j_gene: TRBJ2-1; d_gene: TRBD1; v_gene: TRBV11-3; abundance: many
CDR3aa: CATSDPLADTGELFF; CDR3nt: TGTGCCACCAGTGATCCACTAGCGGACACCGGGGAGCTGTTTTTT; j_gene: TRBJ2-2; d_gene: TRBD2; v_gene: TRBV24-1; abundance: many
CDR3aa: CASSSVDRGDTEAFF; CDR3nt: TGCGCCAGCAGCTCGGTGGACAGGGGGGACACTGAAGCTTTCTTT; j_gene: TRBJ1-1; d_gene: TRBD1; v_gene: TRBV5-1; abundance: few
CDR3aa: CASSLRAGAQETQYF; CDR3nt: TGTGCCAGCAGCCTAAGGGCGGGAGCCCAAGAGACCCAGTACTTC; j_gene: TRBJ2-5; d_gene: TRBD2; v_gene: TRBV7-3; abundance: many
CDR3aa: CASSDGINEQFF; CDR3nt: TGTGCCAGCAGTGACGGGATTAATGAGCAGTTCTTC; j_gene: TRBJ2-1; d_gene: -; v_gene: TRBV6-1; abundance: -
CDR3aa: CASSIQRDTQYF; CDR3nt: TGTGCCAGCAGTATACAGCGAGATACGCAGTATTTT; j_gene: TRBJ2-3; d_gene: -; v_gene: TRBV6-1; abundance: few
CDR3aa: CASSPRGPTEAFF; CDR3nt: TGTGCCAGCAGCCCCAGGGGGCCCACTGAAGCTTTCTTT; j_gene: TRBJ1-1; d_gene: TRBD1; v_gene: TRBV12-3/TRBV12-4; abundance: many
CDR3aa: CASSPPAGENIQYF; CDR3nt: TGTGCCAGCAGCCCCCCAGCGGGAGAAAACATTCAGTACTTC; j_gene: TRBJ2-4; d_gene: TRBD2; v_gene: TRBV6-1; abundance: -
CDR3aa: CASSLEGLAGVYNEQFF; CDR3nt: TGTGCCAGCAGCTTAGAAGGTCTAGCGGGGGTCTACAATGAGCAGTTCTTC; j_gene: TRBJ2-1; d_gene: TRBD2; v_gene: TRBV11-3; abundance: many
CDR3aa: CSARDDSFNQPQHF; CDR3nt: TGCAGTGCTAGAGATGACAGCTTCAATCAGCCCCAGCATTTT; j_gene: TRBJ1-5; d_gene: -; v_gene: TRBV20-1; abundance: few
CDR3aa: CASSTGGLAGNEQFF; CDR3nt: TGTGCCAGTAGTACCGGGGGACTAGCGGGGAATGAGCAGTTCTTC; j_gene: TRBJ2-1; d_gene: TRBD2; v_gene: TRBV19; abundance: -
CDR3aa: CASSTPRLAGGYEQYF; CDR3nt: TGTGCCAGCAGCACCCCACGACTAGCAGGGGGCTACGAGCAGTACTTC; j_gene: TRBJ2-7; d_gene: -; v_gene: TRBV3-1; abundance: few
CDR3aa: CASRKPGQPKSYGYTF; CDR3nt: TGTGCCAGCAGGAAACCTGGGCAGCCCAAAAGCTATGGCTACACCTTC; j_gene: TRBJ1-2; d_gene: -; v_gene: TRBV12-3/TRBV12-4; abundance: -
CDR3aa: CASSIGGAGANEQFF; CDR3nt: TGTGCCAGTAGTATAGGAGGGGCAGGGGCTAATGAGCAGTTCTTC; j_gene: TRBJ2-1; d_gene: -; v_gene: TRBV19; abundance: -
CDR3aa: CATSQAGRGETQYF; CDR3nt: TGTGCCACCAGTCAAGCGGGGCGCGGAGAGACCCAGTACTTC; j_gene: TRBJ2-5; d_gene: TRBD2; v_gene: TRBV24-1; abundance: -
CDR3aa: CASGHRIAGQETQYF; CDR3nt: TGTGCTAGTGGTCACCGAATAGCAGGCCAAGAGACCCAGTACTTC; j_gene: TRBJ2-5; d_gene: -; v_gene: TRBV12-5; abundance: many
CDR3aa: CASRTGGRERGYTF; CDR3nt: TGTGCCAGCAGGACGGGGGGGCGCGAACGTGGCTACACCTTC; j_gene: TRBJ1-2; d_gene: -; v_gene: TRBV6-2/TRBV6-3; abundance: -
CDR3aa: CASGPRTSGSMNEQFF; CDR3nt: TGTGCTAGTGGTCCGAGAACTAGCGGGAGCATGAATGAGCAGTTCTTC; j_gene: TRBJ2-1; d_gene: TRBD2; v_gene: TRBV12-5; abundance: -
CDR3aa: CASSPSHEAFF; CDR3nt: TGTGCCAGCTCACCATCGCACGAAGCTTTCTTT; j_gene: TRBJ1-1; d_gene: -; v_gene: TRBV18; abundance: -
CDR3aa: CASSLAQGNQPQHF; CDR3nt: TGTGCCAGCAGTTTAGCACAGGGCAATCAGCCCCAGCATTTT; j_gene: TRBJ1-5; d_gene: -; v_gene: TRBV28; abundance: many
CDR3aa: CASSIDSGRDTEAFF; CDR3nt: TGTGCCAGTAGTATAGATTCAGGCCGGGACACTGAAGCTTTCTTT; j_gene: TRBJ1-1; d_gene: -; v_gene: TRBV19; abundance: few
CDR3aa: CASSPRGGGANEQFF; CDR3nt: TGTGCCAGCAGCCCCCGGGGGGGTGGTGCGAATGAGCAGTTCTTC; j_gene: TRBJ2-1; d_gene: TRBD2; v_gene: TRBV7-9; abundance: many
CDR3aa: CAWRAGGAEAFF; CDR3nt: TGTGCCTGGAGGGCCGGGGGCGCTGAAGCTTTCTTT; j_gene: TRBJ1-1; d_gene: -; v_gene: TRBV30; abundance: many
CDR3aa: CASSYSSSSYEQYF; CDR3nt: TGTGCCAGCAGTTACTCCTCGAGCTCCTACGAGCAGTACTTC; j_gene: TRBJ2-7; d_gene: -; v_gene: TRBV6-5; abundance: many